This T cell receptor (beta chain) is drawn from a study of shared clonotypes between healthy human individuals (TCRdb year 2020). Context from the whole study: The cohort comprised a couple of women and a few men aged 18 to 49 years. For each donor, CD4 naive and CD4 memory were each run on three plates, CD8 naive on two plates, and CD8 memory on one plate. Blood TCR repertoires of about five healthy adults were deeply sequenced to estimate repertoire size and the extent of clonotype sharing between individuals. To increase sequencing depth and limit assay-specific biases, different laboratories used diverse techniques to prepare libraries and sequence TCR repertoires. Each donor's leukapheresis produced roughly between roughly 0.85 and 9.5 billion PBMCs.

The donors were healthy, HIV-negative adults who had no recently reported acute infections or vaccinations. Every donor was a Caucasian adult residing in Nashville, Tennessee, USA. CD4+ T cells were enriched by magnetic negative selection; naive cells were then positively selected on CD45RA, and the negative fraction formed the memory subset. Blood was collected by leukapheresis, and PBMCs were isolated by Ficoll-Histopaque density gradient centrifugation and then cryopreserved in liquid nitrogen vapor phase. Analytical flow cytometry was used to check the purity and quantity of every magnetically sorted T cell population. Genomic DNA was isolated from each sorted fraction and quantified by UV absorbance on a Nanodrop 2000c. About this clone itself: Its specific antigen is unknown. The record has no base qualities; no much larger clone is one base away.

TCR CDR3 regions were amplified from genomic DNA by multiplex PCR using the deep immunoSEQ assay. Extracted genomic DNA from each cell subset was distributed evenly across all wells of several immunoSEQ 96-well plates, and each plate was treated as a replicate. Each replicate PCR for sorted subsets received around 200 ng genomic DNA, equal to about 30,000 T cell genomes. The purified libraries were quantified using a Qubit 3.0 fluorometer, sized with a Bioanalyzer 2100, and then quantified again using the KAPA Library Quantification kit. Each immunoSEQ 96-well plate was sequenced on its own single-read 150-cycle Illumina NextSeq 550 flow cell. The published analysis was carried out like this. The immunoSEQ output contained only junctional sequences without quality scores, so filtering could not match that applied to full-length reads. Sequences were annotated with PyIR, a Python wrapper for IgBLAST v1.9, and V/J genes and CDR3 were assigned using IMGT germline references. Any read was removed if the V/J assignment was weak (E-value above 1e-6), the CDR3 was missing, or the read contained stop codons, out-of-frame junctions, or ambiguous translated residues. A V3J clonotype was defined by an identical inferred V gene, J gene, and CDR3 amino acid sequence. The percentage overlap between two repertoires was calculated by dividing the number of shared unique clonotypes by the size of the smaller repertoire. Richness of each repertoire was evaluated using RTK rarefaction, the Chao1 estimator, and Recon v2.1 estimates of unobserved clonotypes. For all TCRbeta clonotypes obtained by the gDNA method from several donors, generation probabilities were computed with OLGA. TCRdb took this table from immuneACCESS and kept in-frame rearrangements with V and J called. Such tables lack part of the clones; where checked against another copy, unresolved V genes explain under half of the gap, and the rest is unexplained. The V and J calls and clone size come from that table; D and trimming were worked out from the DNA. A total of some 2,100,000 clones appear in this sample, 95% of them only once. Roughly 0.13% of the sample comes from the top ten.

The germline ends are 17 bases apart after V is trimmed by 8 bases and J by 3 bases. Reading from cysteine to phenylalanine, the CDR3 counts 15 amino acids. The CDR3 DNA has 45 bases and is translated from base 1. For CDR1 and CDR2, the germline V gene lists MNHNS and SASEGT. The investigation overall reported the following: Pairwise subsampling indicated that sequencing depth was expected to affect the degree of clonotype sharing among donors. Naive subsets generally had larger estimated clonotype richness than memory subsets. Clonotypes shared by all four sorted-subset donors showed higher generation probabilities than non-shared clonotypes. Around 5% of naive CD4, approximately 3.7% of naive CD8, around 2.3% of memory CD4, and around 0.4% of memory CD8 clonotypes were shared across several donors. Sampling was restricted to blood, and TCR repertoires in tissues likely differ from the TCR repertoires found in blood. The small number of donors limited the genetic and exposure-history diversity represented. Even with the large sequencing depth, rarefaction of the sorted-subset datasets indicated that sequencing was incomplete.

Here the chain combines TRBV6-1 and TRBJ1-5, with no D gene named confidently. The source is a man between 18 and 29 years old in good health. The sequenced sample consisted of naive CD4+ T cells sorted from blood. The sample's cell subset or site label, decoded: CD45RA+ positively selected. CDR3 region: CASVRALDLNQPQHF. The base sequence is TGTGCCAGCGTACGGGCTCTCGACCTCAATCAGCCCCAGCATTTT.